These T cell receptor beta chains were read from a single sample in a study of blood T cell repertoires in COVID-19. The table came from immunoSEQ multiplex PCR; TCRdb's copy has only in-frame clones and leaves some out. Of fewer than 350,000 clones listed, approximately 87% are singletons. The specimen sequenced was peripheral blood. The origin of the receptors is a woman aged 25 to 39 with COVID-19, enrolled during active disease. Each CDR3 is given with its conserved first and last residue. Fields, in order: V gene, D gene, clone size, J gene, CDR3 DNA, CDR3 protein. The D gene is left open where the match is weak. Clone size is given for some rows only: seen once, a few or many times, or a class if the clone is expanded.

v_gene: TRBV27; d_gene: -; abundance: -; j_gene: TRBJ1-5; CDR3nt: TGTGCCAGCAGTCCCTACCCAGGGGCAAGCAATCAGCCCCAGCATTTT; CDR3aa: CASSPYPGASNQPQHF
v_gene: TRBV4-1; d_gene: TRBD1; abundance: -; j_gene: TRBJ1-2; CDR3nt: TGCGCCAGCAGAATTACACTGGACAGGACAGCTAACTATGGCTACACCTTC; CDR3aa: CASRITLDRTANYGYTF
v_gene: TRBV6-5; d_gene: -; abundance: once; j_gene: TRBJ1-2; CDR3nt: TGTGCCAGCAGTCCTGAGGTCGGCTCTGGCTACACCTTC; CDR3aa: CASSPEVGSGYTF
v_gene: TRBV24-1; d_gene: -; abundance: -; j_gene: TRBJ2-2; CDR3nt: TGTGCCACCAGTAAGGGGGGGGCAAACACCGGGGAGCTGTTTTTT; CDR3aa: CATSKGGANTGELFF
v_gene: TRBV7-2; d_gene: -; abundance: -; j_gene: TRBJ2-1; CDR3nt: TGTGCCAGCAGCCCTGACTTCGATGAGCAGTTCTTC; CDR3aa: CASSPDFDEQFF
v_gene: TRBV20-1; d_gene: -; abundance: few; j_gene: TRBJ1-1; CDR3nt: TGCAGTGCTAGACTCTACACTGAAGCTTTCTTT; CDR3aa: CSARLYTEAFF
v_gene: TRBV9; d_gene: TRBD1; abundance: -; j_gene: TRBJ1-2; CDR3nt: TGTGCCAGCAGCCTCACAGGGGGTGATGGCTACACCTTC; CDR3aa: CASSLTGGDGYTF
v_gene: TRBV10-2; d_gene: -; abundance: -; j_gene: TRBJ2-1; CDR3nt: TGCGCCAGCAGTTCCTTTTATGAGCAGTTCTTC; CDR3aa: CASSSFYEQFF
v_gene: TRBV30; d_gene: -; abundance: -; j_gene: TRBJ2-7; CDR3nt: TGTGCCTGGAGTGTAGGCGGGTACGAGCAGTACTTC; CDR3aa: CAWSVGGYEQYF
v_gene: TRBV5-1; d_gene: TRBD2; abundance: -; j_gene: TRBJ2-1; CDR3nt: TGCGCCAGCAGCTTGACTTCAGCGGGGGGGCAGGAGGAGCAGTTCTTC; CDR3aa: CASSLTSAGGQEEQFF
v_gene: TRBV30; d_gene: -; abundance: -; j_gene: TRBJ2-7; CDR3nt: TGTGCCTGGAGTGAGCAGGTGGGTGGGTACGAGCAGTACTTC; CDR3aa: CAWSEQVGGYEQYF
v_gene: TRBV4-1; d_gene: -; abundance: -; j_gene: TRBJ1-1; CDR3nt: TGCGCCAGCAGCCAAGTTGATCTAACAGAGAACACTGAAGCTTTCTTT; CDR3aa: CASSQVDLTENTEAFF
v_gene: TRBV4-1; d_gene: TRBD1; abundance: few; j_gene: TRBJ2-1; CDR3nt: TGCGCCAGCAGCCAAGGTGGGACAGGGTCCTACAATGAGCAGTTCTTC; CDR3aa: CASSQGGTGSYNEQFF
v_gene: TRBV14; d_gene: TRBD1; abundance: -; j_gene: TRBJ2-4; CDR3nt: TGTGCCAGCAGCCACCCGGGACAGGGCCTCGCCAAAAACATTCAGTACTTC; CDR3aa: CASSHPGQGLAKNIQYF
v_gene: TRBV5-4; d_gene: -; abundance: -; j_gene: TRBJ1-1; CDR3nt: TGTGCCAGCAGCAACTATTACAGGGAAGAAGCTTTCTTT; CDR3aa: CASSNYYREEAFF
v_gene: TRBV5-1; d_gene: -; abundance: once; j_gene: TRBJ2-7; CDR3nt: TGCGCCAGCAGCCCTCGGGGTTCCTACGAGCAGTACTTC; CDR3aa: CASSPRGSYEQYF
v_gene: TRBV5-6; d_gene: -; abundance: once; j_gene: TRBJ1-2; CDR3nt: TGTGCCAGCAGCTTGGACACCAGGGTTGAGGATGGCTACACCTTC; CDR3aa: CASSLDTRVEDGYTF
v_gene: TRBV5-1; d_gene: -; abundance: -; j_gene: TRBJ2-7; CDR3nt: TGCGCCAGCAGACGACAGAGTCTCTACGAGCAGTACTTC; CDR3aa: CASRRQSLYEQYF
v_gene: TRBV27; d_gene: TRBD1; abundance: once; j_gene: TRBJ2-4; CDR3nt: TGTGCCAGCAGCCGAAGGACAGGGAAAGCCAAAAACATTCAGTACTTC; CDR3aa: CASSRRTGKAKNIQYF
v_gene: TRBV7-9; d_gene: -; abundance: -; j_gene: TRBJ2-7; CDR3nt: TGTGCCAGCAGCTTACCCGGAGGGAAGCAGTACTTC; CDR3aa: CASSLPGGKQYF
v_gene: TRBV25-1; d_gene: TRBD2; abundance: -; j_gene: TRBJ2-6; CDR3nt: TGTGCCAGCAGTGGGCGGGGGACCTCATCTGGGGCCAACGTCCTGACTTTC; CDR3aa: CASSGRGTSSGANVLTF
v_gene: TRBV7-9; d_gene: TRBD1; abundance: once; j_gene: TRBJ1-5; CDR3nt: TGTGCCAGCAGTCCTAATCAACAGGGGGGCCCCGATCAGCCCCAGCATTTT; CDR3aa: CASSPNQQGGPDQPQHF
v_gene: TRBV27; d_gene: -; abundance: -; j_gene: TRBJ1-1; CDR3nt: TGTGCCAGCAGTTTTTCAAGCATGAACACTGAAGCTTTCTTT; CDR3aa: CASSFSSMNTEAFF
v_gene: TRBV5-6; d_gene: TRBD1; abundance: once; j_gene: TRBJ1-1; CDR3nt: TGTGCCAGCAGCTCTGCCCAGGGGGCGACCCTGAACACTGAAGCTTTCTTT; CDR3aa: CASSSAQGATLNTEAFF
v_gene: TRBV5-1; d_gene: -; abundance: -; j_gene: TRBJ2-3; CDR3nt: TGCGCCAGCAGCTCAGGGGTTAGTGGCACAGATACGCAGTATTTT; CDR3aa: CASSSGVSGTDTQYF
v_gene: TRBV9; d_gene: -; abundance: -; j_gene: TRBJ2-1; CDR3nt: TGTGCCAGCAGCGTAGCTAGTGGGGCGGGGCCAACGTCCCATGAGCAGTTCTTC; CDR3aa: CASSVASGAGPTSHEQFF
v_gene: TRBV18; d_gene: -; abundance: -; j_gene: TRBJ2-7; CDR3nt: TGTGCCAGCTCACCATCGGACAACTACGAGCAGTACTTC; CDR3aa: CASSPSDNYEQYF
v_gene: TRBV27; d_gene: -; abundance: -; j_gene: TRBJ1-1; CDR3nt: TGTGCCAGCAGTTTAGCCGGGGGGCCTGAAGCTTTCTTT; CDR3aa: CASSLAGGPEAFF
v_gene: TRBV6-4; d_gene: TRBD2; abundance: -; j_gene: TRBJ2-7; CDR3nt: TGTGCCAGCAGTGACCGGGTAGGGGCGGGGGACCCCTACGAGCAGTACTTC; CDR3aa: CASSDRVGAGDPYEQYF
v_gene: TRBV28; d_gene: -; abundance: -; j_gene: TRBJ2-1; CDR3nt: TGTGCCAGCAGGCGGCAGGGGTTCTACAATGAGCAGTTCTTC; CDR3aa: CASRRQGFYNEQFF
v_gene: TRBV4-2; d_gene: -; abundance: -; j_gene: TRBJ2-7; CDR3nt: TGTGCCAGCAGCCCCGGAGAATCGTACGAGCAGTACTTC; CDR3aa: CASSPGESYEQYF
v_gene: TRBV7-9; d_gene: TRBD2; abundance: -; j_gene: TRBJ2-5; CDR3nt: TGTGCCAGCCGGAAACTAGCGACGGAGACCCAGTACTTC; CDR3aa: CASRKLATETQYF
v_gene: TRBV10-1; d_gene: -; abundance: -; j_gene: TRBJ2-7; CDR3nt: TGCGCCAGCAAGAGAACCTACGAGCAGTACTTC; CDR3aa: CASKRTYEQYF
v_gene: TRBV5-1; d_gene: -; abundance: few; j_gene: TRBJ1-6; CDR3nt: TGCGCCAGCACATCGGACAAACCGGCTTCGGATTCACCCCTCCACTTT; CDR3aa: CASTSDKPASDSPLHF
v_gene: TRBV18; d_gene: -; abundance: -; j_gene: TRBJ2-7; CDR3nt: TGTGCCAGCTCTCCTTACTCCACAGGCACCTACGAGCAGTACTTC; CDR3aa: CASSPYSTGTYEQYF
v_gene: TRBV19; d_gene: -; abundance: -; j_gene: TRBJ2-7; CDR3nt: TGTGCCAGTAGTATAGGTGGAGGCCCCGAGCAGTACTTC; CDR3aa: CASSIGGGPEQYF
v_gene: TRBV24-1; d_gene: TRBD1; abundance: -; j_gene: TRBJ1-2; CDR3nt: TGTGCCACCAGTGACGCTATAACAGGGGATGGCTACACCTTC; CDR3aa: CATSDAITGDGYTF
v_gene: TRBV10-2; d_gene: -; abundance: once; j_gene: TRBJ2-7; CDR3nt: TGCGCCAGCGAGTCCCTCTCCTACGAGCAGTACTTC; CDR3aa: CASESLSYEQYF
v_gene: TRBV30; d_gene: TRBD2; abundance: -; j_gene: TRBJ2-1; CDR3nt: TGTGCCTGGAGTGTGGTCCGACTAGCGGGGGGAAATGAGCAGTTCTTC; CDR3aa: CAWSVVRLAGGNEQFF
v_gene: TRBV12-3/TRBV12-4; d_gene: -; abundance: -; j_gene: TRBJ2-7; CDR3nt: TGTGCCAGCAGTTTAAAGGTGGGACTGATGCAGTACTTC; CDR3aa: CASSLKVGLMQYF
v_gene: TRBV18; d_gene: -; abundance: -; j_gene: TRBJ2-1; CDR3nt: TGTGCCAGCTCACCGGGGAGAAAGGGGGATGAGCAGTTCTTC; CDR3aa: CASSPGRKGDEQFF
v_gene: TRBV5-1; d_gene: -; abundance: -; j_gene: TRBJ1-6; CDR3nt: TGCGCCAGCTCCCCCGGTGGGCTCGATAATTCACCCCTCCACTTT; CDR3aa: CASSPGGLDNSPLHF
v_gene: TRBV29-1; d_gene: TRBD2; abundance: -; j_gene: TRBJ2-2; CDR3nt: TGCAGCGTTAGCGGAAGCGGGGGGTACACCGGGGAGCTGTTTTTT; CDR3aa: CSVSGSGGYTGELFF
v_gene: TRBV5-1; d_gene: -; abundance: -; j_gene: TRBJ2-5; CDR3nt: TGCGCCAGCAGCTTTGGGTCCGACATTGCTGGGGAGACCCAGTACTTC; CDR3aa: CASSFGSDIAGETQYF
v_gene: TRBV3-1/TRBV3-2; d_gene: TRBD1; abundance: few; j_gene: TRBJ1-6; CDR3nt: TGTGCCAGCAGCCCAGGGTGGACAGGGAGTTCACCCCTCCACTTT; CDR3aa: CASSPGWTGSSPLHF
v_gene: TRBV29-1; d_gene: TRBD2; abundance: -; j_gene: TRBJ2-7; CDR3nt: TGCAGCGTTGCAAGGCGACTAGCTCTACCCTACGAGCAGTACTTC; CDR3aa: CSVARRLALPYEQYF
v_gene: TRBV19; d_gene: -; abundance: -; j_gene: TRBJ2-7; CDR3nt: TGTGCCACTTCCCAGGGCTACTACGAGCAGTACTTC; CDR3aa: CATSQGYYEQYF
v_gene: TRBV6-6; d_gene: TRBD1; abundance: few; j_gene: TRBJ1-6; CDR3nt: TGTGCCAGCAGTCCGATCGGGACAGATTATTATAATTCACCCCTCCACTTT; CDR3aa: CASSPIGTDYYNSPLHF
v_gene: TRBV5-5; d_gene: -; abundance: -; j_gene: TRBJ1-5; CDR3nt: TGTGCCAGCAGCTTGTACAATCAGCCCCAGCATTTT; CDR3aa: CASSLYNQPQHF
v_gene: TRBV20-1; d_gene: -; abundance: -; j_gene: TRBJ1-1; CDR3nt: TGCAGTGCTAGTAACAGGTTGGGGTTCACTGAAGCTTTCTTT; CDR3aa: CSASNRLGFTEAFF
v_gene: TRBV29-1; d_gene: TRBD2; abundance: once; j_gene: TRBJ2-3; CDR3nt: TGCAGCGCTGCGGGGGGGCAGGGGGATACGCAGTATTTT; CDR3aa: CSAAGGQGDTQYF